In this sample, the clone carrying this T cell receptor beta chain turned up a few times. Its cognate antigen is unknown. The record originates from a study of a mutant IDH1 vaccine in newly diagnosed glioma. Trimming removed 5 bases at V and 3 bases at J, with 10 bases between. Germline V gene sequence: CDR1 SNHLY, CDR2 FYNNEI. This CDR3 region has 13 residues. The protocol was immunoSEQ multiplex PCR, while the TCRdb copy is restricted to in-frame clones and leaves out a portion. Of roughly 54,000 clones detected, 80% to 85% appear once; the ten largest clones hold under 3.5%. The sample's time point: week 5, during vaccination. Every vaccine dose comprised 300 ug of mutant IDH1 20-mer peptide plus topical imiquimod.

Here the sequenced sample was PBMCs, taken from a glioma patient whose treatment included an IDH1 peptide vaccine. The clonotype comes from a man aged 25 to 45 with glioma. The chain couples TRBV2 to TRBJ1-1; D is undetermined. CDR3 amino acids: CASSQGSHTEAFF. In nucleotides, the CDR3 is TGTGCCAGCAGTCAAGGATCACACACTGAAGCTTTCTTT. The variable domain in full, completed from reference TRBV2 and TRBJ1-1, reads EPEVTQTPSHQVTQMGQEVILRCVPISNHLYFYWYRQILGQKVEFLVSFYNNEISEKSEIFDDQFSVERPDGSNFTLKIRSTKLEDSAMYFCASSQGSHTEAFFGQGTRLTVV.